This is a list of T cell receptor beta chains from one sample in a study of T-cell reconstitution after alpha-beta-depleted transplantation in children. TCRdb re-called the PCR reads through MiXCR, storing one row per CDR3 protein. The sample shows 700,000 to 950,000 distinct CDR3 sequences, about 15% of them seen only once. Sequencing was performed on PBMCs, mostly from graft donor cells, taken 360 days after TCRalphabeta/CD19-depleted stem cell transplant. The receptor source for this set is a male patient between 10 and 17 years old who had a stem cell transplant for acute lymphoblastic leukemia, so the T cells may come from the graft donor. Both conserved end residues are part of each CDR3. The order of the fields is clone size, V gene, J gene, D gene, CDR3 protein, CDR3 DNA. A D gene is named only where the DNA matches it firmly. Expanded clones get a size class; other rows say once, few or many, or leave the size out.

>few|TRBV10-2|TRBJ2-1|TRBD2
CASSGRMGGRLYNEQFF
TGCGCCAGCAGTGGACGGATGGGCGGGAGACTCTACAATGAGCAGTTCTTC
>-|TRBV6-1|TRBJ2-7|TRBD2
CASSEGVGLAGGVSYEQYF
TGTGCCAGCAGTGAAGGGGTTGGGCTAGCGGGAGGCGTCTCCTACGAGCAGTACTTC
>-|TRBV12-3/TRBV12-4|TRBJ2-2|TRBD2
CASRFEGTINTGELFF
TGTGCCAGCAGGTTCGAGGGGACTATCAACACCGGGGAGCTGTTTTTT
>many|TRBV2|TRBJ2-7|TRBD2
CASSDTSGNAYEQYF
TGTGCCAGCAGTGACACGAGCGGGAACGCCTACGAGCAGTACTTC
>-|TRBV7-9|TRBJ2-7|-
CASSTDRQVFAYEQYF
TGTGCCAGCAGCACCGACCGACAGGTCTTCGCCTACGAGCAGTACTTC
>few|TRBV7-3|TRBJ1-1|-
CASSLTGLGARGTEAFF
TGTGCCAGCAGCTTAACCGGTTTAGGGGCTAGGGGCACTGAAGCTTTCTTT
>-|TRBV5-1|TRBJ1-1|-
CASSLGVPTGAFF
TGCGCCAGCAGCTTGGGGGTGCCAACAGGGGCTTTCTTT
>-|TRBV4-2|TRBJ2-2|-
CASSHTPSVAIVPGELFF
TGTGCCAGCAGCCATACCCCTTCGGTAGCGATTGTACCCGGGGAGCTGTTTTTT
>few|TRBV4-1|TRBJ2-5|-
CASSHAQETQYF
TGCGCCAGCAGCCATGCACAAGAGACCCAGTACTTC
>few|TRBV7-9|TRBJ2-1|TRBD2
CASSLRLAGGHEQFF
TGTGCCAGCAGCTTACGGCTAGCGGGAGGCCATGAGCAGTTCTTC
>-|TRBV7-2|TRBJ1-4|-
CASSLATGLQTRKLFF
TGTGCCAGCAGCCTGGCGACCGGGCTACAGACGCGGAAACTGTTTTTT
>many|TRBV28|TRBJ2-1|-
CASSLTNARDWGSYNEQFF
TGTGCCAGCAGTCTCACTAATGCCCGCGACTGGGGCTCCTACAATGAGCAGTTCTTC
>once|TRBV6-1|TRBJ2-6|-
CASISGLSGANVLTF
TGTGCCAGCATAAGCGGTCTTTCTGGGGCCAACGTCCTGACTTTC
>-|TRBV20-1|TRBJ2-5|TRBD2
CSARDVAGARETQYF
TGCAGTGCTAGAGATGTAGCGGGAGCTAGAGAGACCCAGTACTTC
>once|TRBV3-1|TRBJ1-1|TRBD1
CASSQGDRPHTEAFF
TGTGCCAGCAGCCAGGGGGACAGGCCCCACACTGAAGCTTTCTTT
>few|TRBV3-1|TRBJ2-1|TRBD2
CASSQEAGVWVEQFF
TGTGCCAGCAGCCAAGAAGCGGGAGTCTGGGTTGAGCAGTTCTTC
>-|TRBV7-9|TRBJ2-7|-
CASSLRQQFQVGGEQYF
TGTGCCAGCAGCTTAAGGCAACAGTTTCAAGTGGGAGGCGAGCAGTACTTC
>-|TRBV9|TRBJ2-5|-
CASSVDLGETQYF
TGTGCCAGCAGCGTAGATCTCGGGGAGACCCAGTACTTC
>-|TRBV27|TRBJ2-7|TRBD2
CASSRPGLGLIEQYF
TGTGCCAGCAGTCGGCCGGGACTAGGTCTTATCGAGCAGTACTTC
>few|TRBV27|TRBJ1-1|-
CASRTSGRLNTEAFF
TGTGCCAGCAGAACGTCGGGACGGTTGAACACTGAAGCTTTCTTT
>-|TRBV7-3|TRBJ1-1|-
CASSLSPASTEAFF
TGTGCCAGCAGCTTAAGCCCCGCAAGCACTGAAGCTTTCTTT
>-|TRBV5-1|TRBJ2-3|TRBD1
CASSLQGQGAGDTQYF
TGCGCCAGCAGCTTGCAGGGACAGGGGGCAGGAGATACGCAGTATTTT
>few|TRBV20-1|TRBJ1-5|-
CSARDRAHQPQHF
TGCAGTGCTAGAGATAGGGCCCATCAGCCCCAGCATTTT
>few|TRBV10-3|TRBJ2-5|-
CAISRGEETQYF
TGTGCCATCAGTCGCGGGGAAGAGACCCAGTACTTC
>few|TRBV12-3/TRBV12-4|TRBJ2-7|TRBD2
CASSPPRGSGRALEQYF
TGTGCCAGCAGTCCTCCGCGGGGTAGCGGGAGGGCCCTCGAGCAGTACTTC
>few|TRBV12-3/TRBV12-4|TRBJ2-3|-
CASSSLYDLEGFTDTQYF
TGTGCCAGCAGTTCTCTATACGATTTAGAAGGATTCACAGATACGCAGTATTTT
>few|TRBV6-2/TRBV6-3|TRBJ2-3|TRBD2
CASSGGLAASDTQYF
TGTGCCAGCAGCGGGGGACTAGCGGCCTCAGATACGCAGTATTTT
>few|TRBV5-1|TRBJ2-5|-
CASSLEGGYAETQYF
TGCGCCAGCAGCTTGGAAGGAGGGTATGCAGAGACCCAGTACTTC
>few|TRBV5-1|TRBJ2-1|-
CASSRMPIVDFRSSYNEQFF
TGCGCCAGCAGCCGCATGCCTATTGTGGACTTCCGAAGCTCCTACAATGAGCAGTTCTTC
>-|TRBV18|TRBJ2-5|TRBD2
CASSTAGTSGETQYF
TGTGCCAGCTCTACCGCCGGGACTAGCGGAGAGACCCAGTACTTC
>-|TRBV7-9|TRBJ1-2|-
CASSLRQGWRDGYTF
TGTGCCAGCAGCTTACGGCAGGGTTGGAGGGATGGCTACACCTTC
>-|TRBV4-1|TRBJ2-5|TRBD2
CASSQDSGRWETQYF
TGCGCCAGCAGCCAAGATAGCGGGAGATGGGAGACCCAGTACTTC
>-|TRBV2|TRBJ2-2|-
CASSPQGGASTGELFF
TGTGCCAGCAGCCCCCAGGGGGGAGCTTCCACCGGGGAGCTGTTTTTT
>few|TRBV12-3/TRBV12-4|TRBJ2-3|-
CASSYFGTDTQYF
TGTGCCAGCAGTTATTTCGGCACAGATACGCAGTATTTT
>-|TRBV5-1|TRBJ2-4|-
CASSLTYKNIQYF
TGCGCCAGCAGCTTGACGTATAAAAACATTCAGTACTTC
>-|TRBV6-1|TRBJ1-4|-
CASTHTSGYSNEKLFF
TGTGCCAGCACCCACACCTCAGGGTACTCTAATGAAAAACTGTTTTTT
>few|TRBV5-1|TRBJ2-3|TRBD2
CASSLRSLGLATDTQYF
TGCGCCAGCAGCTTGAGAAGCCTAGGACTAGCGACAGATACGCAGTATTTT
>many|TRBV20-1|TRBJ2-1|TRBD2
CSARGTSEHNEQFF
TGCAGTGCTAGAGGGACTAGCGAACACAATGAGCAGTTCTTC
>few|TRBV10-3|TRBJ1-4|-
CAISESGQRVQKLFF
TGTGCCATCAGTGAGTCGGGACAAAGGGTGCAAAAACTGTTTTTT
>few|TRBV7-3|TRBJ2-3|-
CASSLTGAIYTDTQYF
TGTGCCAGCAGCTTAACGGGGGCTATATACACAGATACGCAGTATTTT
>few|TRBV20-1|TRBJ2-7|-
CSAKDGSYEQYF
TGCAGTGCTAAGGACGGATCCTACGAGCAGTACTTC
>few|TRBV5-1|TRBJ1-3|-
CASSDVIGRSGNTIYF
TGCGCCAGCAGCGATGTTATCGGCAGATCCGGAAACACCATATATTTT
>-|TRBV29-1|TRBJ1-1|TRBD1
CSVQGGNMNTEAFF
TGCAGCGTCCAGGGGGGGAATATGAACACTGAAGCTTTCTTT
>few|TRBV20-1|TRBJ1-3|TRBD1
CSAEDIFPRTGEAGNTIYF
TGCAGTGCAGAAGACATTTTTCCCCGTACAGGGGAGGCAGGAAACACCATATATTTT
>-|TRBV5-1|TRBJ2-5|TRBD1
CASSLEQGALAGETQYF
TGCGCCAGCAGCTTGGAACAGGGGGCCCTGGCGGGGGAGACCCAGTACTTC
>few|TRBV7-9|TRBJ1-1|-
CASSLRGGYAEAFF
TGTGCCAGCAGCTTAAGGGGCGGGTACGCTGAAGCTTTCTTT
>many|TRBV29-1|TRBJ1-2|-
CSVSDRNGYTF
TGCAGCGTTTCCGACAGGAATGGCTACACCTTC
>few|TRBV3-1|TRBJ2-7|-
CASSPSDSFYEQYF
TGTGCCAGCAGCCCGTCGGACAGCTTTTACGAGCAGTACTTC
>-|TRBV7-7|TRBJ2-7|TRBD2
CASSSNRLSGKFSYEQYF
TGTGCCAGCAGCAGTAACCGGCTTAGCGGGAAATTCTCCTACGAGCAGTACTTC
>few|TRBV4-3|TRBJ2-1|TRBD2
CASSQGNSPGLARNYNEQFF
TGCGCCAGCAGCCAAGGAAACTCACCGGGACTAGCGCGCAACTACAATGAGCAGTTCTTC
>-|TRBV18|TRBJ2-7|TRBD2
CASSPTLTSGMYEQYF
TGTGCCAGCTCCCCCACGCTGACTAGCGGAATGTACGAGCAGTACTTC
>-|TRBV29-1|TRBJ1-2|-
CSVVSGNYGYTF
TGCAGCGTTGTATCGGGTAACTATGGCTACACCTTC
>many|TRBV12-3/TRBV12-4|TRBJ1-5|TRBD1
CASSNRGLSQPQHF
TGTGCCAGCAGTAACAGGGGGTTGAGTCAGCCCCAGCATTTT
>-|TRBV29-1|TRBJ2-7|TRBD2
CSVGGLANYEQYF
TGCAGCGTAGGGGGACTAGCTAACTACGAGCAGTACTTC
>-|TRBV7-6|TRBJ2-1|TRBD2
CASSLGTSGSNYEQFF
TGTGCCAGCAGCTTAGGAACTAGCGGGAGTAACTATGAGCAGTTCTTC
>few|TRBV5-1|TRBJ2-7|-
CASSLTVAESYEQYF
TGCGCCAGCAGCTTGACGGTAGCGGAGTCTTACGAGCAGTACTTC
>few|TRBV9|TRBJ2-1|TRBD2
CASSVVSGSYNEQFF
TGTGCCAGCAGCGTAGTTAGCGGGTCCTACAATGAGCAGTTCTTC